One and the same sample provided the 9 T cell receptor beta chains below, sequenced in a study of blood T cell repertoires in COVID-19 (dated by TCRdb to the early 2020s). Libraries were built with the immunoSEQ multiplex PCR assay. TCRdb carries this immuneACCESS record with in-frame sequences only. Its versions omit some clonotypes, under half of them owing to an unresolved V gene in the studies checked, with the rest unexplained. The sample records roughly 100,000 clones, about 83% of which are singletons. The ten largest account for 7.5% to 10% of the sample. Sequenced input: peripheral blood. These receptors all come from a man in his forties with active or convalescent COVID-19.

J is TRBJ2-1 and V is TRBV5-4; D possibly corresponds to TRBD2 (6 bases). Trimming removed 1 base at V and 0 bases at J, with 17 bases between. CDR1 is SGHNT, CDR2 YYREEE, per germline (reference sequence). This CDR3 comprises 18 residues. The CDR3 sequence: CASSLPAALASSYNEQFF. The DNA for the CDR3 is TGTGCCAGCAGCTTGCCCGCTGCCCTAGCGAGCTCCTACAATGAGCAGTTCTTC.

V and J are TRBV5-6 and TRBJ1-2, with TRBD1 matching 10 bases. The J segment lost 6 bases and the V segment lost 4 bases, leaving 9 bases of the junction unmatched. CDR3 length: 15 amino acids. Looked up from germline, CDR1 is SGHDT and CDR2 is YYEEEE. CDR3 amino acids: CASSPGQGKRNGYTF. In DNA, the CDR3 is TGTGCCAGCAGCCCGGGACAGGGGAAGCGGAATGGCTACACCTTC.

The chain links TRBV7-9 to TRBJ2-7, with 7 bases identical to TRBD1. Germline-derived CDR1 and CDR2 are SEHNR and FQNEAQ (reference sequence). The CDR3 has 14 residues. V shed 3 bases and J 3 bases; nucleotides not matched to a gene: 5. CDR3 in DNA: TGTGCCAGCAGCTTCGACAGGGCGCGCTACGAGCAGTACTTC. Its protein is CASSFDRARYEQYF.

This clone is labeled medium-sized. The V gene is TRBV27, the J gene TRBJ1-5, with no clear D. This CDR3 comprises 17 residues. The germline V gene encodes CDR1 MNHEY and CDR2 SMNVEV (reference sequence). Trimming shortened V by 5 bases and J by 5 bases, and 22 bases separated the two germline ends. The CDR3, as DNA: TGTGCCAGCAGTCCAGACCTTCCTGGGGAGGTGGATCAGCCCCAGCATTTT. Protein sequence: CASSPDLPGEVDQPQHF.

The chain combines TRBV3-1 (or the pseudogene TRBV3-2) with TRBJ2-1, with D perhaps matching TRBD1 (5 bases). This CDR3 is 16 amino acids long. V was cut by 0 bases and J by 3 bases, with 12 bases left in between. CDR1 LGHDT and CDR2 YNNKEL come from the germline V gene (reference sequence). The CDR3 DNA is TGTGCCAGCAGCCAAGAACGCCAGGGCAGCTACAATGAGCAGTTCTTC. It yields the protein CASSQERQGSYNEQFF.

The chain uses TRBV6-1 and TRBJ1-6; D not resolved. Trimming shortened V by 1 base and J by 10 bases, and 11 bases separated the two germline ends. The CDR3 is 14 residues long. CDR1 and CDR2 (germline): MNHNS, SASEGT. The CDR3 loop reads CASSEVGVDSPLHF. The DNA for the CDR3 is TGTGCCAGCAGTGAAGTCGGGGTTGACTCACCCCTCCACTTT.

A single count supports this clone. This chain joins TRBV5-1 and TRBJ2-3; the D gene is possibly TRBD2 (6 bases). V shed 2 bases and J shed 1 base, with 11 bases lying between them. Per the germline V gene, CDR1 is SGHRS and CDR2 is YFSETQ. This CDR3 is built from 15 residues. CDR3 DNA: TGCGCCAGCAGCTTAGGCGGGGTTCGCACAGATACGCAGTATTTT. This gives the protein CASSLGGVRTDTQYF.

The chain employs TRBV19 and TRBJ1-6; the D is unclear. The CDR3 covers 18 residues. V was trimmed by 7 bases and J by 0 bases, leaving 19 bases between them. Germline CDR1 and CDR2: LNHDA and SQIVND (reference sequence). The CDR3: CASTPFGGRSSYNSPLHF. CDR3 nucleotides: TGTGCCAGTACCCCCTTTGGAGGACGGAGCTCCTATAATTCACCCCTCCACTTT.

The rearrangement uses TRBV21-1 and TRBJ2-1; the table's D call, TRBD2, has no DNA check behind it. TRBV21-1 is a pseudogene. The CDR3 is made up of 15 amino acids. For the CDR3, the DNA is TGTGCCAGCAGCCGTCCGGGACTAGCGTACAATGAGCAGTTCTTC. It codes for CASSRPGLAYNEQFF.